These 2 T cell receptor beta chains were sequenced from one sample in a study of OX40 agonist ivuxolimab in advanced cancers. Sequenced by immunoSEQ multiplex PCR; TCRdb stores in-frame clones only, minus some. The repertoire holds under 45,000 clones, with about 82% as singletons. The starting material was CD4+ or CD8+ T cells sorted from blood, obtained in a trial of the OX40 agonist ivuxolimab. These receptors were collected from an adult with an advanced solid tumor such as melanoma, head and neck, liver or kidney cancer.

This clone was detected a few times. This rearrangement joins TRBV2 to TRBJ1-2; D is possibly TRBD1 (5 bases). The CDR3 length is 13 residues. The germline V gene has CDR1 SNHLY and CDR2 FYNNEI. The V end lost 3 bases, the J end lost 7 bases, and 12 bases lay between the germline ends. CDR3 loop: CASSDVGPPGYTF. In DNA, the CDR3 is TGTGCCAGCAGTGATGTGGGGCCCCCTGGCTACACCTTC. The whole variable domain, filled in from reference TRBV2 and TRBJ1-2, reads EPEVTQTPSHQVTQMGQEVILRCVPISNHLYFYWYRQILGQKVEFLVSFYNNEISEKSEIFDDQFSVERPDGSNFTLKIRSTKLEDSAMYFCASSDVGPPGYTFGSGTRLTVV.

This clone is medium-sized within its sample. V gene TRBV30 combines with J gene TRBJ1-1, with no clear D. Trimming left V 5 bases short and J 1 base short, with 8 bases between. The CDR3 consists of 12 residues. CDR1 GTSNPN and CDR2 SVGIG come from the germline V gene (reference sequence). Here the CDR3 DNA reads TGTGCCTGGGGACTCTCGAACACTGAAGCTTTCTTT. Its protein is CAWGLSNTEAFF.